Sequencing of this T cell receptor beta chain was carried out in a study of T cells after posttransplantation cyclophosphamide. Findings and caveats of the study: Later blood repertoires were often dominated by clones from the donor CD8+ memory compartment. TRB clonality was highly associated with recipient CMV seropositivity and reactivation. Tissue-infiltrating T cells from skin or gut overlapped little with blood T cells.

Sequenced by immunoSEQ multiplex PCR; TCRdb stores in-frame clones only, minus some. This repertoire holds tens of thousands of clones, and none appear only once. This clone was recorded many times. Its antigen is not identified. The CDR3 has 13 residues. V lost 6 bases and J lost 5, with 17 bases in between. Germline lookup yields CDR1 SQVTM and CDR2 ANQGSEA. The receptor comes from a man aged 35-49 years in good health, CMV-negative, and a related stem cell transplant donor. The sequencing sample was made of PBMCs. This chain connects TRBV29-1 to TRBJ2-7; tentative D call: TRBD1 (5 bases). The CDR3 bases are TGCAGCGTCGCGACAGCCCCCTCGGACGAGCAGTACTTC. It is translated as CSVATAPSDEQYF.